This entry lists 28 T cell receptor beta chains sequenced from one sample in a study of tumor and adjacent non-tumor tissue in lung cancer (dated 2018 in TCRdb). Bulk unsorted tissue served as the source for RNA extraction, and RNA quality was assessed using a NanoDrop ND-1000 and an Agilent 2100. The normal lung samples consisted of distant non-tumor tissue collected more than 3 cm from the tumor edge. The method was multiplex PCR. The instrument was an Illumina HiSeq 2500. TCRbeta libraries were constructed through three rounds of nested PCR with primers (Table S4) according to protocols modified from ARM-PCR. TCRdb applied fastp at Q25 and MiXCR to the public reads, then kept only in-frame beta chains. Identical CDR3 proteins give one entry, which carries the most common genes and DNA. Across this sample there are about 76,000 distinct CDR3 sequences, with 70% to 90% seen only once. The ten largest account for approximately 51% of the sample.

The sample taken for sequencing was distant non-tumor lung tissue. All receptors derive from a man in his sixties with non-small cell lung cancer.

In the case of this clonotype: Its ends do not fully match the called genes, so a read error is possible. This chain links TRBV4-3 with TRBJ2-5; D call uncertain. CDR1 and CDR2 from the germline V gene are LGHNA and YSLEER. The CDR3 is made up of 15 amino acids. CDR3 protein: CASSQGPGPQETHCF. The CDR3 bases are TGCGCCAGCAGCCAAGGGCCGGGTCCCCAAGAGACCCACTGCTTC.

Details on this clonotype: At one of its ends the junction is not consistent with the germline gene, which may arise from a read error. This chain links TRBV6-1 with TRBJ2-1; maybe TRBD2 (6 bases). This CDR3 is built from 13 residues. Germline V CDR1 and CDR2: MNHNS, SASEGT. The CDR3: CTSRQEGDREQFF. The CDR3 DNA reads TGTACCAGCAGGCAGGAGGGCGACAGAGAGCAGTTCTTC.

In regard to this clonotype: Being one base from a much bigger clone, this may be a read error. V usage is TRBV7-8 and J usage is TRBJ2-3; the match to TRBD2 covers 12 bases. CDR3 size: 18 residues. Germline V CDR1 and CDR2: SGHVS, FQNEAQ. The CDR3 DNA sequence: TGTGCCGGCAGCTTAAGACTAGCGGGAGCGTCTGGCACAGATACGCAGTATTTT. It yields the protein CAGSLRLAGASGTDTQYF.

V usage is TRBV5-1 and J usage is TRBJ2-3, with 11 nucleotides matching TRBD1. Losses at the gene ends were 6 bases for V and 4 bases for J; bases not matched to a gene: 4. Germline CDR1 and CDR2: SGHRS and YFSETQ. The length of the CDR3 is 14 residues. The chain's CDR3 is CASIRTGGSDTQYF. DNA for the CDR3: TGCGCCAGCATTCGGACAGGGGGCTCAGATACGCAGTATTTT.

The chain is built from TRBV4-1 and TRBJ2-3; a weak D match, TRBD2 (6 bases). Deletions cut 10 bases from V and 0 bases from J, with 23 bases between. Per the germline V gene, CDR1 is MGHRA and CDR2 is YSYEKL. The CDR3 covers 17 residues. This CDR3 is CANNQEYGGASTDTQYF. The CDR3 DNA reads TGCGCCAACAACCAAGAATACGGCGGGGCTAGCACAGATACGCAGTATTTT.

Concerning this clonotype: Relative to the germline gene, one junction end is altered; a read error may explain this. The chain joins TRBV11-2 to TRBJ2-7; D is uncertain. Germline CDR1 and CDR2: SGHAT and FQNNGV. This CDR3 comprises 17 residues. CDR3 sequence: CASSLIREALKGYEQCF. The CDR3 coding sequence is TGTGCCAGCAGCTTAATCCGCGAGGCCCTCAAAGGCTATGAGCAGTGCTTC.

This chain uses TRBV2 with TRBJ2-3; possible D gene TRBD1, 6 bases. The germline gives CDR1 SNHLY, CDR2 FYNNEI. V lost 6 bases, J lost 1 base, and 8 bases lay in between. The CDR3 is 13 residues long. The CDR3 sequence: CASRAGGTDTQYF. In nucleotides, the CDR3 is TGTGCCAGCAGGGCAGGGGGCACAGATACGCAGTATTTT.

This clonotype showed up just once. Germline is not matched at one junction end, which may reflect a read error. The rearrangement joins TRBV4-2 to TRBJ2-1; 10 positions agree with TRBD2. Germline V gives CDR1 LGHNA, CDR2 YNFKEQ. The CDR3 sequence is 19 residues long. This CDR3 is CTSSHELALSGGAGYEQFF. DNA of the CDR3: TGTACCAGCAGCCATGAACTAGCTTTAAGCGGGGGGGCAGGGTATGAGCAGTTCTTC.

This clonotype was seen a single time. An end of the junction does not agree with germline; a read error may underlie this. This chain connects TRBV4-3 to TRBJ1-4; 9 bases line up with TRBD1. CDR1 and CDR2 from the germline V gene are LGHNA and YSLEER. The length of the CDR3 is 18 residues. In DNA, the CDR3 is TGCGCCAGCAGTCAAGATTTCACAGGGGGCGCGACTAAAGAAAAACTGCTTTTT. Its protein is CASSQDFTGGATKEKLLF.

In the case of this clonotype: Germline and junction disagree at one end, which may indicate a read error. The chain has TRBV20-1 and TRBJ2-7, with 8 bases lining up with TRBD1. From germline, CDR1 is DFQATT and CDR2 SNEGSKA (reference sequence). This CDR3 region has 12 residues. CDR3 DNA sequence: TGCAGTGTTTCGGACAGGGCGGGCGAGCATTACTTC. Encoded protein: CSVSDRAGEHYF.

This clonotype turned up a few times. The chain recombines TRBV6-1 with TRBJ2-2; D remains ambiguous. CDR3 length: 14 residues. CDR1 is MNHNS and CDR2 is SASEGT in the germline V gene. V was trimmed by 6 bases and J by 3 bases, leaving 11 bases between them. The CDR3 spells CASSIGKDTGELFF. The CDR3 DNA sequence: TGTGCCAGCAGCATAGGCAAGGACACCGGGGAGCTGTTTTTT.

The V gene is TRBV4-1, the J gene TRBJ1-2; D gene uncertain. V shed 10 bases and J shed 1 base, with 13 bases lying between them. Germline V gene sequence: CDR1 MGHRA, CDR2 YSYEKL. The CDR3 is made up of 13 amino acids. CDR3 bases: TGCGCCAACAGTCAAGATCTTAACTATGGCTACACCTTC. Amino acid sequence: CANSQDLNYGYTF.

This clonotype has only one observation. A read error may account for a junction end that differs from germline. The chain employs TRBV24-1 and TRBJ2-6, with a weak D call TRBD1 (5 bases). This CDR3 spans 15 amino acids. Germline-derived CDR1 and CDR2 are KGHDR and SFDVKD. The CDR3 DNA reads TGTGCCACCAGTGATTCACCAGCTGGGGCCAACGTCCCGACTTTC. Its translation is CATSDSPAGANVPTF.

This chain links TRBV29-1 with TRBJ2-2, with D perhaps matching TRBD2 (5 bases). The V end was cut by 6 bases, the J end by 8 bases, with 19 bases between. CDR1 and CDR2 (germline): SQVTM, ANQGSEA. This CDR3 is 14 amino acids long. The CDR3, as DNA: TGCAGCGTGCTTTCCGGGATGTCTACGGGGGAGCTGTTTTTT. It codes for CSVLSGMSTGELFF.

V usage is TRBV20-1 and J usage is TRBJ2-2; 12 bases fit TRBD2. The V and J ends lost 3 bases and 9 bases, in that order; junction bases with no gene match: 2. CDR1 and CDR2 (germline): DFQATT, SNEGSKA (reference sequence). This CDR3 is built from 13 residues. The CDR3 DNA follows: TGCAGTGCTAGCCGGACTAGCGGGAGGGAGCTGTTTTTT. Translated, it gives CSASRTSGRELFF.

With regard to this clonotype: The CDR3 does not end in the conserved phenylalanine or tryptophan, so this is likely a read error. V is TRBV11-2 and J is TRBJ1-2, with D possibly TRBD1 on 6 matching bases. Germline loops: CDR1 SGHAT, CDR2 FQNNGV. The CDR3 is 15 residues long. Between the trimmed V and J ends, which lost 10 bases and 1 base, there was a span of 19 bases. The CDR3 DNA follows: TGTGCCAACAATCTCGATGGCAGGGGTAACTATGGCTACACCATC. This encodes CANNLDGRGNYGYTI.

With respect to this clonotype: The conserved final phenylalanine or tryptophan is absent from the CDR3, which likely points to a read error. V gene TRBV20-1 combines with J gene TRBJ2-5; D is unclear. The germline V gene encodes CDR1 DFQATT and CDR2 SNEGSKA (reference sequence). The CDR3 is 13 residues long. In DNA, the CDR3 is TGCACTGCTAGAGATAAGTCAGTGCAGACCCAGTACTTA. It is translated as CTARDKSVQTQYL.

On this clonotype itself: The junction does not match germline at one end; this may be a read error. The J gene is TRBJ2-7, the V gene TRBV11-3, with a tentative D call TRBD1 (6 bases). Germline CDR1 SGHNT, CDR2 YENEEA. This CDR3 region has 15 residues. The CDR3 bases are TGTGCCGGCAGGAGAGGGGGTGGTAAGGCCAACGAGCAATACTTC. Its translation: CAGRRGGGKANEQYF.

Remarks on this clonotype: Sequence at one end of the junction differs from germline and may be a read error. This chain joins TRBV6-5 and TRBJ2-6; no reliable D call. The CDR3 is 15 residues long. Looked up from germline, CDR1 is MNHEY and CDR2 is SVGAGI. CDR3 in amino acids: CARPLRWSRANVLTF. The CDR3 DNA sequence: TGTGCCAGACCTTTGAGGTGGTCTAGGGCCAATGTCCTGACTTTC.

Concerning this clonotype: Since a much larger clone is just one base distant, this may be a read error. This chain uses TRBV4-3 with TRBJ2-1, with 12 bases lining up with TRBD2. The germline gives CDR1 LGHNA, CDR2 YSLEER. CDR3 length: 17 amino acids. After removal of 0 bases from V and 15 bases from J, the junction contained 15 bases not matched to a gene. The CDR3 here is CASSQESPASGRACLFF. The CDR3 coding sequence is TGCGCCAGCAGCCAAGAATCGCCGGCTAGCGGGAGGGCCTGTCTGTTCTTC.

This clonotype is medium-sized in the sample. V is TRBV5-4 and J is TRBJ1-1; TRBD1 aligns across 7 bases. The ends lost 4 bases at V and 6 bases at J; junction bases unmatched: 9. In germline, CDR1 is SGHNT, CDR2 YYREEE (reference sequence). The CDR3 runs 14 residues. CDR3 region: CASSATGVRAEAFF. CDR3 nucleotide sequence: TGTGCCAGCAGCGCTACAGGGGTGCGTGCTGAAGCTTTCTTT.

CDR3 loop: CASSRQADTEAFF. The CDR3, as DNA: TGTGCCAGCAGCCGACAGGCTGACACTGAAGCTTTCTTT. This chain connects TRBV6-5 to TRBJ1-1; D may be TRBD1 (6 bases). CDR3 length equals 13 residues. Trimming took 6 bases from V and 3 from J, leaving 11 bases between them. Germline V gene lookup returns CDR1 MNHEY and CDR2 SVGAGI.

Concerning this clonotype: The conserved phenylalanine or tryptophan is not found at the CDR3 terminus, so this likely reflects a read error. J is TRBJ1-6 and V is TRBV6-5, with D maybe TRBD1 (6 bases). Germline CDR1 MNHEY, CDR2 SVGAGI. Trimming pared 4 bases from V and 9 bases from J, leaving 16 bases between. The CDR3 runs 15 residues. The CDR3 spells CASSLTGIMSSPLHI. The CDR3 DNA is TGTGCCAGCAGTTTAACAGGGATTATGAGTTCACCCCTCCACATT.

Concerning this clonotype: This may stem from a read error, because a much larger clone lies one nucleotide away. The gene calls are TRBV12-3 or TRBV12-4 and TRBJ2-1; D ambiguous. This CDR3 comprises 11 residues. The CDR3 is CASSLINEQLF. The CDR3 nucleotides are TGTGCCAGCAGTTTAATCAATGAGCAGTTATTC.

In regard to this clonotype: One junction end disagrees with the germline gene, perhaps due to a read error. J is TRBJ1-1 and V is TRBV6-5; D may be TRBD1 (5 bases). The CDR3 contains 13 residues. Germline CDR1 is MNHEY and CDR2 is SVGAGI. The CDR3 nucleotides read TGTGCGAGCAGTCGCGGGGCAGACACTGAAGCTTTCTTT. Amino acid sequence: CASSRGADTEAFF.

This clonotype is a singleton in its sample. An end of the junction does not agree with germline; a read error may underlie this. The V gene is TRBV20-1, the J gene TRBJ2-1; 7 bases are shared with TRBD1. This CDR3 spans 15 amino acids. Germline CDR1 DFQATT, CDR2 SNEGSKA (reference sequence). CDR3 residues: CSVKWEGGIRGEQFF. In DNA, the CDR3 is TGCAGTGTCAAGTGGGAAGGGGGCATTCGGGGTGAGCAATTCTTC.

In regard to this clonotype: A much larger clone differs by one base, so this may be a read error. The chain links TRBV4-1 to TRBJ2-6; tentative D call: TRBD1 (5 bases). This CDR3 is built from 16 residues. Germline V lookup: CDR1 MGHRA, CDR2 YSYEKL. The CDR3 loop reads CASSQHTGSGASVLTF. The CDR3 bases are TGCGCCAGCAGCCAACACACTGGCTCTGGGGCCAGCGTCCTGACTTTC.

This clonotype was seen at least ten times. The chain couples TRBV5-1 to TRBJ2-5; D may be TRBD1 or TRBD2 (6 bases each). In germline, CDR1 is SGHRS, CDR2 YFSETQ. V lost 4 bases to trimming and J lost 6 bases, with 19 bases between them. CDR3 length equals 15 residues. The CDR3 region has the DNA TGCGCCAGCAGCCGTAACAGGGAGGCTGGGCAGACCCAGTACTTC. This encodes CASSRNREAGQTQYF.